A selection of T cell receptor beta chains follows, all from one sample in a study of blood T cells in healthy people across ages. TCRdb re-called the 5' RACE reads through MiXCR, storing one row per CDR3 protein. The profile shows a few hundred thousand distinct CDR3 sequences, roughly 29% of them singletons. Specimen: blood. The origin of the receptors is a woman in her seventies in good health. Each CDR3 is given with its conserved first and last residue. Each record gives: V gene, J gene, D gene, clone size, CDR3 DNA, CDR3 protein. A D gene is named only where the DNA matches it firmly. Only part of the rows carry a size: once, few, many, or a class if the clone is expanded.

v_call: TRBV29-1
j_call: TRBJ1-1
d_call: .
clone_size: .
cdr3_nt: TGCAGCGCAGGACCGGGGAACGGTGAAGCTTTCTTT
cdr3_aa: CSAGPGNGEAFF

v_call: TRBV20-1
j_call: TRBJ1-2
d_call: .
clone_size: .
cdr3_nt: TGCAGTGCTACAGGCCGGATGAGCTATGGCTACACCTTC
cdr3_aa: CSATGRMSYGYTF

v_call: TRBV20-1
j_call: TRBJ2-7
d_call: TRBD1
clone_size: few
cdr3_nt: TGCAGTGCGGAAAAGGGACAGTCCTACGAGCAGTACTTC
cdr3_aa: CSAEKGQSYEQYF

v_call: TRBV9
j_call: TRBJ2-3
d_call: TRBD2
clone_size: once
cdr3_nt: TGTGCCAGCAGCGTAGGGGACTACAACACAGATACGCAGTATTTT
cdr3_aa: CASSVGDYNTDTQYF

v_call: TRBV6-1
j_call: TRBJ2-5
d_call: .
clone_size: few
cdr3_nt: TGTGCCAGCAGTCCACACAGGGCAGCCCAAGAGACCCAGTACTTC
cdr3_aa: CASSPHRAAQETQYF

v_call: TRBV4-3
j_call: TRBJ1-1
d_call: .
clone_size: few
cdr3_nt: TGCGCCAGCAGCCAAGAGGCCCCAGTCCTTATGAACACTGAAGCTTTCTTT
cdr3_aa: CASSQEAPVLMNTEAFF

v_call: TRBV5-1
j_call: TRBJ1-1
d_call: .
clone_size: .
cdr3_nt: TGCGCCAGCAGCGCATCAGGACAGCTGAACACTGAAGCTTTCTTT
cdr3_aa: CASSASGQLNTEAFF

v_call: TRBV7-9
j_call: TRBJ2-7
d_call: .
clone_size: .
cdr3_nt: TGTGCCAGCAGCTTATATCACGAGCAGTACTTC
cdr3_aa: CASSLYHEQYF

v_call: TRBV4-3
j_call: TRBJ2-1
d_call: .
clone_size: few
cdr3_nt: TGCGCCAGCAGCCACAATGTAGGGGTACAGCAGTTCTTC
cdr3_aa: CASSHNVGVQQFF

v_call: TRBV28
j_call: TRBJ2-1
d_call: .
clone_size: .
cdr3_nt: TGTGCCAGCTCTTCACCTCAGACGGGGTACAATGAGCAGTTCTTC
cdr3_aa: CASSSPQTGYNEQFF

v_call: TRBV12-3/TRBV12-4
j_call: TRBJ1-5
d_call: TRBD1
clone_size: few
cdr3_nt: TGTGCCAGCAGTACCGGGACAGGGTATCAGCCCCAGCATTTT
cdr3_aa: CASSTGTGYQPQHF

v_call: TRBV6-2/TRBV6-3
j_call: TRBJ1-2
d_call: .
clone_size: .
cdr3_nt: TGTGCCAGCAGTTCTCATGGGGGTGCCTATGGCTACACCTTC
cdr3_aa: CASSSHGGAYGYTF

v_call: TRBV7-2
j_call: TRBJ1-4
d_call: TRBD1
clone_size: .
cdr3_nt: TGTGTCAGCAGCTCCAACCGGGACAGGGCTAATGTAAAGCTGTTTTTT
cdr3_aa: CVSSSNRDRANVKLFF

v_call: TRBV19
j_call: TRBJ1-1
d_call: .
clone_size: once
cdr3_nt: TGTGCCAGTAGCCCCCCCGCGGGTGGGGGCGGCGCTGAAGCTTTCTTT
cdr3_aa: CASSPPAGGGGAEAFF

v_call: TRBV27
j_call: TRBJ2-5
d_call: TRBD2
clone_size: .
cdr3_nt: TGTGCCAGCAGCTACGACATCTACACTAGCGGGGGGACCCAGTACTTC
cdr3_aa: CASSYDIYTSGGTQYF

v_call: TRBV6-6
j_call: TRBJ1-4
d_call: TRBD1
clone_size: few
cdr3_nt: TGTGCCAGCAGCCAAAGGACAGGGTCAAGTGAAAAACTGTTTTTT
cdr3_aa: CASSQRTGSSEKLFF

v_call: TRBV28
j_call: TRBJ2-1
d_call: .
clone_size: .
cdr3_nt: TGTGCCAGCAGGGGTTCGGGACTCTTGGGTGAGCAGTTCTTC
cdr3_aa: CASRGSGLLGEQFF

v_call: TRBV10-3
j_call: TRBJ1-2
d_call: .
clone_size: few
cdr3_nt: TGTGCCACCGCGGGGGCTACTAACTATGGCTACACCTTC
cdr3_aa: CATAGATNYGYTF

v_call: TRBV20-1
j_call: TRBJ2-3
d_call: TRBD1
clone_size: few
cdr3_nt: TGCAGTGCACGGACAGGGTTGACAGATACGCAGTATTTT
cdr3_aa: CSARTGLTDTQYF

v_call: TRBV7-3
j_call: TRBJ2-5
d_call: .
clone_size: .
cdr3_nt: TGTGCCAGCAGCTTAAGGCAGGGAGGGACCCAGTACTTC
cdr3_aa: CASSLRQGGTQYF

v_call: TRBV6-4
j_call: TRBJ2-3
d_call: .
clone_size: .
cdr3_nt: TGTGCCAGCAGTGACTTGGGCGGGAGCACAGATACGCAGTATTTT
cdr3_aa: CASSDLGGSTDTQYF

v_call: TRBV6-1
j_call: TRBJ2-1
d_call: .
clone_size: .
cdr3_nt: TGTGCCAGCAGAGAACCCGGGGCCTACAATGAGCAGTTCTTC
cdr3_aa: CASREPGAYNEQFF

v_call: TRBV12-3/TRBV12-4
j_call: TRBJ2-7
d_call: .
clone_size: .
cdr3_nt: TGTGCCAGCAGTTTACAGGGGTCCTACGAGCGGTACTTC
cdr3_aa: CASSLQGSYERYF

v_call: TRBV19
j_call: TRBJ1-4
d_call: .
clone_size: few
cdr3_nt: TGTGCCAGTAGTGTTGTCGAGAATGAAAAACTGTTTTTT
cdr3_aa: CASSVVENEKLFF